The 26 T cell receptor beta chains given below trace back to one sample, sequenced in a study of HIV-infected patients and healthy controls. Reverse transcription used approximately 500 ng RNA and constant-region primers for alpha and beta. Each of the alpha and beta chains got its own library through chain-specific third strand synthesis with indices. TCRdb ran MiXCR on the 5' RACE reads and lists one entry per CDR3 protein. Of some 7,000 distinct CDR3 sequences listed, roughly a tenth were seen once; the top ten hold approximately 17%. Antiretroviral therapy had run roughly three months, about 14 weeks, before follow-up blood collection. Whole blood was used without fractionation, so all unsorted peripheral T cells were included. This specimen was blood, taken during antiretroviral therapy. The receptors stem from an adult with HIV infection.

This clonotype is classed as medium-sized. The genes are TRBV7-2 and TRBJ1-4, with D uncertain. V was trimmed by 5 bases and J by 8 bases, leaving 18 bases between them. This CDR3 region has 15 residues. Germline values: CDR1 SGHTA, CDR2 FQGNSA. In DNA form, the CDR3 reads TGTGCCAGCAGCCTTTCCGTCGGGTGGGGAGAAAAACTGTTTTTT. This codes for CASSLSVGWGEKLFF.

The gene calls are TRBV12-3 or TRBV12-4 and TRBJ1-1; D ambiguous. The CDR3 sequence is 12 residues long. The ends were cut back, 4 bases at V and 11 bases at J, with 14 bases in the middle. CDR3 in amino acids: CASSSFDKAAFF. Written as DNA, the CDR3 is TGTGCCAGCAGTTCTTTCGACAAGGCCGCTTTCTTT.

This clonotype was picked up many times. The genes are TRBV29-1 and TRBJ2-2, with a weak D call TRBD1 (5 bases). Deletions cut 4 bases from V and 3 bases from J, with 9 bases between. Germline assignment: CDR1 SQVTM and CDR2 ANQGSEA. The length of the CDR3 is 13 residues. CDR3 residues: CSVGQRHTGELFF. The CDR3 region has the DNA TGCAGCGTTGGACAGCGCCACACCGGGGAGCTGTTTTTT.

The rearrangement links TRBV5-1 to TRBJ1-4, with unresolved D. Trimming left V 3 bases short and J 2 bases short, with 8 bases between. In germline, CDR1 is SGHRS, CDR2 YFSETQ. This CDR3 comprises 14 residues. The CDR3 nucleotides read TGCGCCAGCAGCTATGGGGAGACTAATGAAAAACTGTTTTTT. Its translation is CASSYGETNEKLFF.

This clonotype was seen at least ten times. The chain employs TRBV6-6 and TRBJ2-5, with 7 bases that match TRBD2. The CDR3 length is 15 residues. After removal of 3 bases from V and 4 bases from J, the junction contained 8 bases not matched to a gene. Germline CDR1 and CDR2: MNHNY and SVGAGI (reference sequence). The CDR3 DNA follows: TGTGCCAGCAGTTATGCGGGGGAGGGAGGAGAGACCCAGTACTTC. Translated, it gives CASSYAGEGGETQYF.

This clonotype is medium-sized. This chain connects TRBV7-2 to TRBJ2-3; 9 nucleotides align to TRBD2. Trimming took 5 bases from V and 4 from J; bases not matched to a gene: 4. The CDR3 consists of 14 residues. CDR1 SGHTA and CDR2 FQGNSA come from the germline V gene. For the CDR3, the DNA is TGTGCCAGCAGCCTTAGCGGGGGTCCAGATACGCAGTATTTT. It is translated as CASSLSGGPDTQYF.

This clonotype was recorded at least ten times. V usage is TRBV7-2 and J usage is TRBJ2-7; TRBD1 matches at 9 bases. With 5 bases clipped from V and 7 bases from J, the junction kept 15 bases outside the gene matches. The CDR3 runs to 16 residues. From germline, CDR1 is SGHTA and CDR2 FQGNSA. Written as DNA, the CDR3 is TGTGCCAGCAGCACACCGGGACAGGGCCGTAGGGGGGAGCAGTACTTC. It codes for CASSTPGQGRRGEQYF.

This clonotype has a count of ten or more. The chain combines TRBV6-5 with TRBJ2-7, with D possibly TRBD2 on 6 matching bases. Deletions cut 6 bases from V and 3 bases from J, with 12 bases between. The CDR3 extends over 13 amino acids. Germline V gene sequence: CDR1 MNHEY, CDR2 SVGAGI. CDR3 amino acids: CASRPGLLYEQYF. CDR3 DNA: TGTGCCAGCAGACCGGGACTCCTCTACGAGCAGTACTTC.

Sample share makes this clonotype medium-sized (0.01 to 0.1%). V usage is TRBV4-1 and J usage is TRBJ1-1; no definite D call. Germline V CDR1 and CDR2: MGHRA, YSYEKL. The CDR3 covers 14 residues. Trimming left V 6 bases short and J 0 bases short, with 11 bases between. For the CDR3, the DNA is TGCGCCAGCAGGGGAGTCCTCTTGAACACTGAAGCTTTCTTT. This codes for CASRGVLLNTEAFF.

V and J are TRBV29-1 and TRBJ2-1, with TRBD1 matching over 7 bases. Germline V gene lookup returns CDR1 SQVTM and CDR2 ANQGSEA. The CDR3 spans 13 residues. Losses at the gene ends were 8 bases for V and 5 bases for J; bases not matched to a gene: 9. The CDR3, as DNA: TGCAGCTCGGCCGGGACAGTTAACAATGAGCAGTTCTTC. This encodes CSSAGTVNNEQFF.

By share, this clonotype counts as medium-sized. The chain links TRBV29-1 to TRBJ1-1, with 8 bases matching TRBD1. This CDR3 has 13 amino acids. The J segment lost 4 bases and the V segment lost 7 bases, leaving 8 bases of the junction unmatched. In germline, CDR1 is SQVTM, CDR2 ANQGSEA. The CDR3 nucleotides are TGCAGCGGGAGACAGGGGTTCTCCACTGAAGCTTTCTTT. It specifies CSGRQGFSTEAFF.

Details on this clonotype: This may come from a read error, since a much larger clone is one base off. CDR3 DNA sequence: TGTGCCAGCAGCTTATCCCTAACATCCTACAATGAGCAGTTCTTC. Translated, it gives CASSLSLTSYNEQFF. The chain is built from TRBV7-9 and TRBJ2-1; D is unclear. The CDR3 consists of 15 residues. The V gene lost 2 bases and the J gene lost 1 base, with 9 bases spanning the gap. From germline, CDR1 is SEHNR and CDR2 FQNEAQ (reference sequence).

This clonotype is categorized as medium-sized (0.01 to 0.1%). The chain uses TRBV7-8 and TRBJ2-6; a possible D gene is TRBD2 (5 bases). The V gene's germline CDR1 is SGHVS and CDR2 FQNEAQ. This CDR3 contains 20 residues. The V and J ends lost 0 bases and 1 base respectively, with 19 bases between them. The CDR3 loop is CASSLAFRVEGISGANVLTF. CDR3 nucleotide sequence: TGTGCCAGCAGCTTAGCGTTTCGGGTAGAGGGAATTTCTGGGGCCAACGTCCTGACTTTC.

This clonotype qualifies as medium-sized. The chain couples TRBV27 to TRBJ2-6; D gene ambiguous. The germline V and J ends were trimmed by 4 bases and 4 bases, with 2 bases remaining between them. CDR3 length: 12 residues. CDR1 MNHEY and CDR2 SMNVEV come from the germline V gene (reference sequence). The CDR3 DNA sequence: TGTGCCAGCAGTTCCGGGGCCAACGTCCTGACTTTC. This gives the protein CASSSGANVLTF.

In its sample, this clonotype was seen many times. V usage is TRBV5-4 and J usage is TRBJ1-2; D is possibly TRBD1 (5 bases). Germline values: CDR1 SGHNT, CDR2 YYREEE (reference sequence). V was shortened by 4 bases and J by 7 bases, with 14 bases between the two germline ends. The CDR3 spans 13 residues. CDR3 in amino acids: CASSRGGPGGYTF. The CDR3 nucleotides read TGTGCCAGCAGCCGTGGGGGTCCGGGTGGCTACACCTTC.

This clonotype was observed many times. V gene TRBV7-6 combines with J gene TRBJ2-3; 12 positions match TRBD2. V gave up 0 bases and J gave up 4 bases; unmatched junction bases: 5. The CDR3 is made up of 17 amino acids. CDR1 is SGHVS, CDR2 FNYEAQ, per germline. CDR3 in amino acids: CASSLALLAGGSDTQYF. As DNA, the CDR3 is TGTGCCAGCAGCTTAGCCCTTCTAGCGGGGGGGTCAGATACGCAGTATTTT.

In its sample, this clonotype is medium-sized. The chain uses TRBV3-1 and TRBJ2-1; 10 nucleotides match TRBD2. The ends lost 2 bases at V and 7 bases at J; junction bases unmatched: 5. Germline V gene sequence: CDR1 LGHDT, CDR2 YNNKEL (reference sequence). The CDR3 is 15 residues long. The CDR3 spells CASSQQLAGLNEQFF. The CDR3, as DNA: TGTGCCAGCAGCCAACAACTAGCGGGGTTAAATGAGCAGTTCTTC.

J is TRBJ1-2 and V is TRBV28; no clear D gene. The germline CDR1 and CDR2 sequences are MDHEN and SYDVKM. The CDR3 totals 14 residues. V was cut by 2 bases and J by 4 bases, with 11 bases left in between. CDR3 protein: CASSLRVVSYGYTF. The CDR3 coding sequence is TGTGCCAGCAGTTTAAGGGTCGTATCCTATGGCTACACCTTC.

This clonotype rates as medium-sized. V is TRBV11-2 and J is TRBJ2-5; D may match TRBD1 or TRBD2 (6 bases each). V gave up 5 bases and J gave up 4 bases, with 14 bases separating them. This CDR3 has 14 amino acids. Germline CDR1 and CDR2: SGHAT and FQNNGV. CDR3 DNA sequence: TGTGCCAGCAGCCGAAGGGGGGATGGAGAGACCCAGTACTTC. It translates to CASSRRGDGETQYF.

This clonotype is categorized as medium-sized. The chain carries TRBV6-5 and TRBJ2-3; the D call may be TRBD1 or TRBD2 (5 bases each). In germline, CDR1 is MNHEY, CDR2 SVGAGI. Trimming pared 5 bases from V and 0 bases from J, leaving 15 bases between. The length of the CDR3 is 16 residues. The CDR3 nucleotides are TGTGCCAGCAGTCCGGGACGGACTTCTAGCACAGATACGCAGTATTTT. It encodes CASSPGRTSSTDTQYF.

The chain has TRBV3-1 and TRBJ2-5; D not resolved. Germline V gene data show CDR1 as LGHDT and CDR2 as YNNKEL (reference sequence). V was trimmed by 4 bases and J by 1 base, leaving 19 bases between them. The CDR3 covers 17 residues. The CDR3: CASSRRGRTATQETQYF. The CDR3 DNA reads as TGTGCCAGCAGCCGCCGCGGCCGCACCGCGACCCAAGAGACCCAGTACTTC.

This clonotype is labeled as medium-sized (0.01 to 0.1%). The genes are TRBV7-8 and TRBJ2-1; D uncertain. Per the germline V gene, CDR1 is SGHVS and CDR2 is FQNEAQ. The CDR3 totals 14 residues. V lost 0 bases and J 1 base, leaving 4 bases between the germline ends. This CDR3 is CASSLAGSYNEQFF. In nucleotides, the CDR3 is TGTGCCAGCAGCTTAGCCGGGTCCTACAATGAGCAGTTCTTC.

This clonotype was observed many times. V and J are TRBV3-1 and TRBJ2-1, with D possibly being TRBD2 (5 bases). Trimming removed 3 bases at V and 0 bases at J, with 12 bases between. Germline V gives CDR1 LGHDT, CDR2 YNNKEL (reference sequence). The CDR3 contains 16 residues. The chain's CDR3 is CASSHFEGRSYNEQFF. CDR3 nucleotide sequence: TGTGCCAGCAGCCATTTCGAGGGCCGCTCCTACAATGAGCAGTTCTTC.

This clonotype rates as medium-sized (0.01 to 0.1%). This chain connects TRBV6-6 to TRBJ1-1, with D maybe TRBD1 (5 bases). This CDR3 is 13 amino acids long. Trimming removed 6 bases at V and 4 bases at J, with 12 bases between. Per germline, CDR1 MNHNY and CDR2 SVGAGI (reference sequence). DNA of the CDR3: TGTGCCAGCAGCCGTCCAGGGAGCACTGAAGCTTTCTTT. Its protein product is CASSRPGSTEAFF.

This clonotype showed up many times. V is TRBV2 and J is TRBJ2-7, with D possibly TRBD2 on 6 matching bases. Trimming pared 6 bases from V and 3 bases from J, leaving 6 bases between. CDR3 length equals 11 residues. From germline, CDR1 is SNHLY and CDR2 FYNNEI. The CDR3 sequence: CASRRGYEQYF. The CDR3, as DNA: TGTGCCAGCAGGCGGGGCTACGAGCAGTACTTC.

This chain joins TRBV19 and TRBJ1-5; D gene ambiguous. This CDR3 contains 12 residues. The V and J ends lost 5 bases and 7 bases respectively, with 9 bases between them. In germline, CDR1 is LNHDA, CDR2 SQIVND (reference sequence). CDR3 in amino acids: CASSPLGQPQHF. CDR3 nucleotide sequence: TGTGCCAGTAGTCCTCTTGGGCAGCCCCAGCATTTT.